These 17 T cell receptor beta chains share one sample of origin, sequenced in a study of technical replicates of blood from four donors. Libraries were prepared by immunoSEQ multiplex PCR; TCRdb keeps only in-frame clonotypes and omits some of them. The sample holds more than 60,000 clones; about 87% are singletons and the top ten take roughly 5.2%. Specimen: PBMCs. The source of these receptors is a human donor in good health. Some clones in this sample may be carry-over from other donors' samples.

This clone was counted between two and nine times. The chain links TRBV9 to TRBJ2-2; TRBD2 is a possible D gene (6 bases). V was shortened by 3 bases and J by 7 bases, with 13 bases between the two germline ends. This CDR3 is built from 14 residues. The V gene's germline CDR1 is SGDLS and CDR2 YYNGEE. In DNA, the CDR3 is TGTGCCAGCAGCGCGGGACTGCGGAGCGGGGAGCTGTTTTTT. Residues: CASSAGLRSGELFF.

The DNA of the CDR3 is TGTGCCAGCAGCTTAGGGACAGGGGGGCACACCGGGGAGCTGTTTTTT. It translates to CASSLGTGGHTGELFF. J is TRBJ2-2 and V is TRBV11-1; 10 nucleotides line up with TRBD1. The CDR3 sequence is 16 residues long. CDR1 and CDR2 from the germline V gene are SGHAT and FQDESV (reference sequence). V was pared by 1 base and J by 3 bases, with 2 bases of the junction left unmatched.

The chain uses TRBV10-3 and TRBJ1-1; 11 bases align to TRBD1. J was trimmed by 1 base and V by 7 bases; bases with no gene match: 5. Germline V gives CDR1 ENHRY, CDR2 SYGVKD. The CDR3 is 15 residues long. The CDR3 sequence: CAINSDRGQNTEAFF. The CDR3 DNA follows: TGTGCCATCAACTCGGACAGGGGGCAGAACACTGAAGCTTTCTTT.

The chain uses TRBV29-1 and TRBJ1-1; 8 bases are shared with TRBD1. V lost 7 bases, J lost 4 bases, and 8 bases stayed unmatched. The germline gives CDR1 SQVTM, CDR2 ANQGSEA. The CDR3 length is 13 residues. The CDR3 loop reads CSAITGGGTEAFF. CDR3 nucleotide sequence: TGCAGCGCGATTACAGGGGGTGGCACTGAAGCTTTCTTT.

The rearrangement joins TRBV29-1 to TRBJ2-1; 10 bases are a match to TRBD2. The germline gives CDR1 SQVTM, CDR2 ANQGSEA. CDR3 length: 13 residues. J was trimmed by 7 bases and V by 5 bases; bases with no gene match: 5. DNA for the CDR3: TGCAGCGTTTCCGGACTAGCGGTAAATGAGCAGTTCTTC. Its protein is CSVSGLAVNEQFF.

The chain employs TRBV18 and TRBJ2-1; D is uncertain. This CDR3 spans 16 amino acids. Germline V gene sequence: CDR1 KGHSH, CDR2 LQKENI. V dropped 2 bases and J dropped 2 bases, with 13 bases sitting between them. CDR3 sequence: CASSPDERSAYNEQFF. CDR3 DNA: TGTGCCAGCTCACCAGATGAGCGATCGGCCTACAATGAGCAGTTCTTC. The variable domain in full, with the rest retrieved from reference TRBV18 and TRBJ2-1, is NAGVMQNPRHLVRRRGQEARLRCSPMKGHSHVYWYRQLPEEGLKFMVYLQKENIIDESGMPKERFSAEFPKEGPSILRIQQVVRGDSAAYFCASSPDERSAYNEQFFGPGTRLTVL.

The V and J genes are TRBV4-1 and TRBJ2-7, with TRBD1 as a possible D gene (5 bases). The CDR3 sequence is 14 residues long. Germline CDR1 reads MGHRA; CDR2 reads YSYEKL. V gave up 0 bases and J gave up 3 bases, with 9 bases separating them. The CDR3 loop is CASSQDRQFYEQYF. DNA of the CDR3: TGCGCCAGCAGCCAAGACCGACAGTTCTACGAGCAGTACTTC.

This clone was detected once. The chain uses TRBV19 and TRBJ2-3; 8 bases fit TRBD2. Germline CDR1 is LNHDA and CDR2 is SQIVND (reference sequence). Trimming at V came to 8 bases and at J to 6 bases, leaving 19 bases not matched to a gene. The CDR3 consists of 17 residues. As DNA, the CDR3 is TGTGCCAGTGGAGACATGTCAGCGGGGGCCCTACCGGATACGCAGTATTTT. Translation: CASGDMSAGALPDTQYF.

The V gene is TRBV7-9, the J gene TRBJ2-7; 7 bases line up with TRBD1. Germline values: CDR1 SEHNR, CDR2 FQNEAQ (reference sequence). The ends lost 5 bases at V and 4 bases at J; junction bases unmatched: 11. The CDR3 is 15 residues long. The CDR3 sequence is CASSDASGGTYEQYF. The CDR3 DNA is TGTGCCAGCAGCGACGCCTCAGGGGGTACTTACGAGCAGTACTTC.

This chain uses TRBV18 with TRBJ2-1; 10 bases match TRBD2. The CDR3 spans 16 residues. V lost 3 bases and J lost 9; bases outside the gene matches: 11. Germline lookup yields CDR1 KGHSH and CDR2 LQKENI. CDR3 sequence (DNA): TGTGCCAGCTCACCTCTAGGAGCTAGCGGGAGCACTGAGCAGTTCTTC. It specifies CASSPLGASGSTEQFF.

CDR3 region: CASRGQGARDTEAFF. The CDR3 bases are TGTGCCAGCAGGGGACAGGGGGCGCGGGACACTGAAGCTTTCTTT. The chain carries TRBV6-6 and TRBJ1-1; 12 bases are a match to TRBD1. This CDR3 has 15 residues. J gave up 3 bases and V 6 bases, and 5 bases lay outside the gene matches. Looked up from germline, CDR1 is MNHNY and CDR2 is SVGAGI (reference sequence).

As regards this clone: One end of the junction does not line up with germline, which may come from a read error. The chain employs TRBV10-1 and TRBJ2-7; no reliable D call. The germline V gene has CDR1 WNHNN and CDR2 SYGVQD (reference sequence). The CDR3 contains 13 residues. This chain's CDR3 is CAGRLVGSYEQYF. The CDR3 nucleotides read TGCGCCGGCAGACTTGTCGGTTCCTACGAGCAGTACTTC.

J is TRBJ2-1 and V is TRBV7-5; the table assigns TRBD1, which was not confirmed against the DNA. TRBV7-5 is termed a pseudogene. The CDR3 is made up of 16 amino acids. In nucleotides, the CDR3 is TGTGCCAGGAACGTTAGACTTGGGACAGGGAGCAATGAGCAGTTCTTC. This encodes CARNVRLGTGSNEQFF.

The chain recombines TRBV6-5 with TRBJ2-3, with TRBD2 matching over 10 bases. This CDR3 spans 14 amino acids. The J segment lost 2 bases and the V segment lost 6 bases, leaving 2 bases of the junction unmatched. Germline CDR1 MNHEY, CDR2 SVGAGI. CDR3 residues: CASRLAGVTDTQYF. In nucleotides, the CDR3 is TGTGCCAGCAGGCTAGCGGGGGTCACAGATACGCAGTATTTT.

The rearrangement links TRBV11-2 to TRBJ1-3, with D unclear. Trimming shortened V by 11 bases and J by 4 bases, and 12 bases separated the two germline ends. Germline loops: CDR1 SGHAT, CDR2 FQNNGV. CDR3 length: 12 amino acids. The CDR3 bases are TGTGCCTCTTACATGTCCGGAAACACCATATATTTT. It is translated as CASYMSGNTIYF.

In its sample, this clone was seen once. This chain links TRBV19 with TRBJ1-1; D unclear. From germline, CDR1 is LNHDA and CDR2 SQIVND (reference sequence). V lost 7 bases, J lost 0 bases, and 3 bases lay in between. CDR3 length: 11 residues. Here the CDR3 reads CASTLNTEAFF. CDR3 in DNA: TGTGCCAGTACATTGAACACTGAAGCTTTCTTT.

This clone showed up just a few times. V is TRBV5-6 and J is TRBJ2-1, with 10 bases that match TRBD2. CDR1 is SGHDT, CDR2 YYEEEE, per germline. Germline trimming cut 0 bases from V and 10 bases from J; bases unmatched to any gene: 7. The CDR3 spans 15 residues. In DNA form, the CDR3 reads TGTGCCAGCAGCTTGGCCGCACTAGCGGGACGAGAGCAGTTCTTC. Its translation: CASSLAALAGREQFF.